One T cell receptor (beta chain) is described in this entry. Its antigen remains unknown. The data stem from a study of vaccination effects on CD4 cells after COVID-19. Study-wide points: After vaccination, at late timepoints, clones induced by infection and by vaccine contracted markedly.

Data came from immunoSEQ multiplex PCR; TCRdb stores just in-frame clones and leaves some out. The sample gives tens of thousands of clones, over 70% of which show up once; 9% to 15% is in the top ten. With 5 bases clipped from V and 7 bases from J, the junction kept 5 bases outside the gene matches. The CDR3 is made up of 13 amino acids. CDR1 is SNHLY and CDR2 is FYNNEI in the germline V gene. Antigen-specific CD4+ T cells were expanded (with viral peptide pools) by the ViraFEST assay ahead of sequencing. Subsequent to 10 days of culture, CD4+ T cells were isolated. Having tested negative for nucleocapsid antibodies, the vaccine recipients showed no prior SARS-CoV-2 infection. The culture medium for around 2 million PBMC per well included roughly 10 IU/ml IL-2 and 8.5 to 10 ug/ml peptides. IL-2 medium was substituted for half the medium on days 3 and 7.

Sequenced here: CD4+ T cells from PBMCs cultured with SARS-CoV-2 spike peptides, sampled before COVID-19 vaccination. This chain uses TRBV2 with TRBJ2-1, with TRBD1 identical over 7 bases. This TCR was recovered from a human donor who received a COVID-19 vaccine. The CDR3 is CASSTPRGNEQFF. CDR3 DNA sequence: TGTGCCAGCAGTACCCCCAGGGGGAATGAGCAGTTCTTC.